Shown below are 6 T cell receptor beta chains from a single sample sequenced in a study. TCRdb reprocessed the RT-PCR reads via MiXCR and lists one record per CDR3 protein. The sample lists around 700,000 distinct CDR3 sequences, 13% to 15% occurring once. The sample taken for sequencing was memory CD4+ T cells from blood. Receptors originate from a female donor in good health, serving as a healthy control.

The gene calls are TRBV12-3 or TRBV12-4 and TRBJ2-3, with D unclear. The V end lost 6 bases, the J end lost 1 base, and 14 bases lay between the germline ends. CDR3 length equals 15 residues. CDR3 nucleotides: TGTGCCAGCAGACGACTTACCGTCCGCACAGATACGCAGTATTTT. It translates to CASRRLTVRTDTQYF.

This clonotype was counted ten times or more. The chain joins TRBV5-1 to TRBJ2-7; no firm D call. The ends were cut back, 1 base at V and 7 bases at J, with 15 bases in the middle. The CDR3 spans 14 residues. Germline-derived CDR1 and CDR2 are SGHRS and YFSETQ. CDR3 coding DNA: TGCGCCAGCAGCTTGAGTATAATAATGGGAGAGCAGTACTTC. Translated: CASSLSIIMGEQYF.

The chain couples TRBV27 to TRBJ1-1; TRBD1 matches at 8 bases. With 6 bases clipped from V and 3 bases from J, the junction kept 12 bases outside the gene matches. Germline V gene data show CDR1 as MNHEY and CDR2 as SMNVEV (reference sequence). This CDR3 region has 16 residues. The CDR3, as DNA: TGTGCCAGCAGGCAGGGGGCCCACGGCATGGACACTGAAGCTTTCTTT. Translating gives CASRQGAHGMDTEAFF.

This clonotype was detected a few times. The chain couples TRBV20-1 to TRBJ1-3; D gene ambiguous. Germline loops: CDR1 DFQATT, CDR2 SNEGSKA (reference sequence). The germline V and J ends were trimmed by 3 bases and 4 bases, with 10 bases remaining between them. The CDR3 runs 13 residues. CDR3 coding DNA: TGCAGTGCTAGGGCAGGTGAAGGAAACACCATATATTTT. As protein: CSARAGEGNTIYF.

This clonotype occurred many times. The rearrangement joins TRBV7-3 to TRBJ2-7, with TRBD2 matching 8 bases. Trimming took 5 bases from V and 2 from J; bases not matched to a gene: 14. From germline, CDR1 is SGHTA and CDR2 FQGTGA. CDR3 length equals 17 residues. CDR3 nucleotides: TGTGCCAGCAGCCCCACCCCCGCGGGAGGAAATACCTACGAGCAGTACTTC. Protein sequence: CASSPTPAGGNTYEQYF.

The table lists this clonotype with many counts. V and J are TRBV10-3 and TRBJ2-7; D gene uncertain. V lost 4 bases to trimming and J lost 6 bases, with 19 bases between them. CDR1 and CDR2 from the germline V gene are ENHRY and SYGVKD. The CDR3 spans 15 residues. The CDR3: CAISGSRGAVVEQYF. DNA for the CDR3: TGTGCCATCAGTGGTTCGCGCGGAGCCGTCGTCGAGCAGTACTTC.